These 16 T cell receptor beta chains were all obtained from the same sample, sequenced in a study of blood T cells in healthy people across ages. Next came a second PCR, run for about 7 to 12 cycles, which used a sample-barcoded 5' primer along with a J-beta primer mix. A single record per CDR3 protein comes from TCRdb applying MiXCR to the 5' RACE reads. The table lists just over 1 million distinct CDR3 sequences, over 35% of them singletons. Sequences were obtained from blood. The receptors were gathered from a woman aged 60 to 75 in good health.

This chain links TRBV6-5 with TRBJ2-1; 11 bases line up with TRBD2. The J segment lost 7 bases and the V segment lost 5 bases, leaving 7 bases of the junction unmatched. Germline CDR1 and CDR2: MNHEY and SVGAGI. CDR3 length: 15 residues. CDR3 region: CASSMAGTSGNEQFF. In DNA form, the CDR3 reads TGTGCCAGCAGTATGGCAGGGACTAGCGGAAATGAGCAGTTCTTC.

J is TRBJ1-6 and V is TRBV10-3, with D possibly matching TRBD1 (5 bases). Germline V gene sequence: CDR1 ENHRY, CDR2 SYGVKD. This CDR3 contains 13 residues. V lost 3 bases to trimming and J lost 7 bases, with 7 bases between them. CDR3 nucleotides: TGTGCCATCAGTGATCAGGGAAATTCACCCCTCCACTTT. It codes for CAISDQGNSPLHF.

At least ten counts were recorded for this clonotype. This sequence may be a read error, since a much larger clone differs from it by one base. This CDR3 is CASSVRQGLGEQFF. CDR3 coding DNA: TGTGCCAGCAGCGTACGACAGGGGCTGGGAGAGCAGTTCTTC. The chain recombines TRBV7-2 with TRBJ2-1; 8 bases are a match to TRBD1. The germline CDR1 and CDR2 sequences are SGHTA and FQGNSA. V lost 5 bases to trimming and J lost 10 bases; unmatched junction nucleotides: 10. The CDR3 has 14 residues.

V and J are TRBV12-3 or TRBV12-4 and TRBJ1-2; weak D call: TRBD1 (5 bases). This CDR3 is 13 amino acids long. With 7 bases removed from V and 5 bases from J, the gap between germline ends came to 14 bases. CDR3 in DNA: TGTGCCAGCACCAAAGACAGACAATATGGCTACACCTTC. Translated, it gives CASTKDRQYGYTF.

CDR3 DNA: TGTGCCAGCAGCTTAACCGAGGGACAGGGCTTCAATCAGCCCCAGCATTTT. Its translation is CASSLTEGQGFNQPQHF. This rearrangement joins TRBV7-9 to TRBJ1-5, with 9 bases identical to TRBD1. The V segment lost 2 bases and the J segment 3 bases; nucleotides outside the gene matches: 8. Germline CDR1 reads SEHNR; CDR2 reads FQNEAQ (reference sequence). The CDR3 runs 17 residues.

The sample holds a few counts of this clonotype. This chain links TRBV28 with TRBJ1-2; D is unclear. This CDR3 contains 14 residues. In germline, CDR1 is MDHEN, CDR2 SYDVKM. The CDR3 loop reads CASEGGSRTRPYTF. CDR3 bases: TGTGCTTCAGAAGGAGGTTCACGCACTAGGCCCTACACCTTC.

The chain joins TRBV27 to TRBJ2-7; TRBD2 agrees at 14 bases. CDR1 and CDR2 from the germline V gene are MNHEY and SMNVEV (reference sequence). The V and J ends lost 6 bases and 7 bases, in that order; junction bases with no gene match: 5. This CDR3 contains 14 residues. The CDR3 loop reads CASSGTSGRREQYF. The DNA for the CDR3 is TGTGCCAGCAGCGGGACTAGCGGGAGAAGGGAGCAGTACTTC.

The chain links TRBV5-1 to TRBJ2-1; 10 bases are a match to TRBD2. Per germline, CDR1 SGHRS and CDR2 YFSETQ. The trim removed 0 bases at V and 8 bases at J, leaving 5 bases unmatched. The CDR3 runs to 15 residues. CDR3 bases: TGCGCCAGCAGCTTGGCTAGCGGGAGTTGGGATGAGCAGTTCTTC. Protein: CASSLASGSWDEQFF. Variable domain in full (rest from reference TRBV5-1 and TRBJ2-1): KAGVTQTPRYLIKTRGQQVTLSCSPISGHRSVSWYQQTPGQGLQFLFEYFSETQRNKGNFPGRFSGRQFSNSRSEMNVSTLELGDSALYLCASSLASGSWDEQFFGPGTRLTVL.

This chain links TRBV19 with TRBJ1-2; D unresolved. This CDR3 has 14 residues. V shed 7 bases and J shed 2 bases, with 14 bases lying between them. Germline CDR1 is LNHDA and CDR2 is SQIVND (reference sequence). CDR3 loop: CASILAGENYGYTF. The CDR3, as DNA: TGTGCCAGTATCTTGGCAGGCGAAAACTATGGCTACACCTTC.

A few counts support this clonotype. The chain recombines TRBV7-9 with TRBJ1-2; 9 bases match TRBD1. Germline V lookup: CDR1 SEHNR, CDR2 FQNEAQ (reference sequence). The CDR3 totals 14 residues. The junction had 3 bases not matched to a gene; V was cut back by 0 bases and J by 7 bases. The CDR3 loop reads CASSLATGGSGYTF. The DNA for the CDR3 is TGTGCCAGCAGCTTAGCTACAGGGGGCTCTGGCTACACCTTC.

This chain connects TRBV12-3 or TRBV12-4 to TRBJ2-3; a possible D gene is TRBD2 (6 bases). The CDR3 covers 15 residues. The V gene lost 7 bases and the J gene lost 7 bases, with 21 bases spanning the gap. The CDR3 protein is CASTLGGATQHTQYF. CDR3 DNA sequence: TGTGCCAGCACCCTGGGCGGGGCCACCCAACATACGCAGTATTTT.

This clonotype appeared a few times. The chain couples TRBV15 to TRBJ2-7, with 8 bases lining up with TRBD1. This CDR3 has 14 amino acids. V gave up 3 bases and J gave up 3 bases; unmatched junction bases: 4. CDR1 and CDR2 from the germline V gene are LNHNV and YYDKDF (reference sequence). Here the CDR3 reads CATSSRQGSYEQYF. The CDR3 DNA is TGTGCCACCAGCAGTAGACAGGGGAGCTACGAGCAGTACTTC.

A remark on this clonotype: Germline is not matched at one junction end, which may reflect a read error. CDR3 sequence: CAGSQLLAEYEQYF. Here the CDR3 DNA reads TGTGCCGGCAGCCAGCTACTAGCGGAATACGAGCAGTACTTC. The gene calls are TRBV4-2 and TRBJ2-7; TRBD2 matches at 8 bases. This CDR3 is built from 14 residues. The germline gives CDR1 LGHNA, CDR2 YNFKEQ.

This chain joins TRBV4-1 and TRBJ2-4; no firm D call. TRBJ2-7 explains the end of the DNA better; the J call may be wrong. Germline CDR1 MGHRA, CDR2 YSYEKL. The CDR3 is 15 residues long. CDR3 sequence (DNA): TGCGCCAGCAGCCAAGTATCCTCAACTTTTGACGAGCAGTACTTC. Amino acids: CASSQVSSTFDEQYF.

CDR3 DNA: TGTGCCAGCTCACCGCGCCGGGACAGGGTATCTCGATCCAAAAACATTCAGTACTTC. This sequence encodes CASSPRRDRVSRSKNIQYF. This sequence joins TRBV18 and TRBJ2-4; 9 bases agree with TRBD1. There are 19 residues in the CDR3. Per the germline V gene, CDR1 is KGHSH and CDR2 is LQKENI. Germline trimming cut 3 bases from V and 2 bases from J; bases unmatched to any gene: 14.

This clonotype was observed a few times. The chain links TRBV29-1 to TRBJ2-7, with a weak D call TRBD2 (6 bases). CDR1 and CDR2 (germline): SQVTM, ANQGSEA. V lost 4 bases to trimming and J lost 2 bases, with 9 bases between them. This CDR3 contains 12 residues. CDR3 DNA sequence: TGCAGCGTTGCACTAGCTACCTACGAGCAGTACTTC. Translated, it gives CSVALATYEQYF.